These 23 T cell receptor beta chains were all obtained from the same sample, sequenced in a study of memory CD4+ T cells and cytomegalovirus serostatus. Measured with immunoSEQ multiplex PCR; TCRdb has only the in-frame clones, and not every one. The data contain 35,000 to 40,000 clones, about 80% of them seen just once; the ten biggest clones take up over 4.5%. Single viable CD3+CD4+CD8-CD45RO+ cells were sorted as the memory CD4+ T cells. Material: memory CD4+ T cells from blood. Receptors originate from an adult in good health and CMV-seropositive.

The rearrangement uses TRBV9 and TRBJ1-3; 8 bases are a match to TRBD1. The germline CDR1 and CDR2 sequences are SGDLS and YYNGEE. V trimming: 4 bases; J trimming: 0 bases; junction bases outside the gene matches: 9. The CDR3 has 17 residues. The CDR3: CASSPRQGLNSGNTIYF. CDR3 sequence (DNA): TGTGCCAGCAGCCCGAGACAGGGGCTGAACTCTGGAAACACCATATATTTT.

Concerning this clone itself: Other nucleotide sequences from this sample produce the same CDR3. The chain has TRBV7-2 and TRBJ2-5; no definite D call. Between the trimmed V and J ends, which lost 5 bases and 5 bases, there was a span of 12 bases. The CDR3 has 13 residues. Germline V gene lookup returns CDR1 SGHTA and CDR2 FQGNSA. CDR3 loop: CASSLSLGETQYF. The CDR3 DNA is TGTGCCAGCAGCCTCTCACTTGGGGAGACCCAGTACTTC.

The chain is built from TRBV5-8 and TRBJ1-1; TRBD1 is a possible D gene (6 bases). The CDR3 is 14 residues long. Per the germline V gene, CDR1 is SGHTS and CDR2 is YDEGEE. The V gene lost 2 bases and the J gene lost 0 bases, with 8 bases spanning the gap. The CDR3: CASSLTGMNTEAFF. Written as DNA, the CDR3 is TGTGCCAGCAGCTTAACAGGGATGAACACTGAAGCTTTCTTT.

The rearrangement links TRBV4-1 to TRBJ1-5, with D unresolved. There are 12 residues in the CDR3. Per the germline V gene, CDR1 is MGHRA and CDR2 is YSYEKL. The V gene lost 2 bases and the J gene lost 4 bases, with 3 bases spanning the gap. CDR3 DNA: TGCGCCAGCAGCCAACCGAATCAGCCCCAGCATTTT. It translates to CASSQPNQPQHF.

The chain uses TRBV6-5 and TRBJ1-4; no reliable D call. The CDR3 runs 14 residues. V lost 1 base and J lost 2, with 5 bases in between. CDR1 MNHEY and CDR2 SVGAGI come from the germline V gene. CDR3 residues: CASSYFRTNEKLFF. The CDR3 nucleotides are TGTGCCAGCAGTTACTTTAGGACTAATGAAAAACTGTTTTTT.

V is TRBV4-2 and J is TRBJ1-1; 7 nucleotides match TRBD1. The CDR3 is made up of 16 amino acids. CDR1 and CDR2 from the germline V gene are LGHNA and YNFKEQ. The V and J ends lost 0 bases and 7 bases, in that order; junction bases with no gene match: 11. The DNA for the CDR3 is TGTGCCAGCAGCCAAGATCCGACCCACAGGGGCGGTGAAGCTTTCTTT. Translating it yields CASSQDPTHRGGEAFF.

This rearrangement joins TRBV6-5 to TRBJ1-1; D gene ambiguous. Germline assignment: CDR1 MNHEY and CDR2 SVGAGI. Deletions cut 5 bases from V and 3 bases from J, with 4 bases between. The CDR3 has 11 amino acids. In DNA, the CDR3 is TGTGCCAGCAGTAGGGACACTGAAGCTTTCTTT. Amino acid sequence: CASSRDTEAFF.

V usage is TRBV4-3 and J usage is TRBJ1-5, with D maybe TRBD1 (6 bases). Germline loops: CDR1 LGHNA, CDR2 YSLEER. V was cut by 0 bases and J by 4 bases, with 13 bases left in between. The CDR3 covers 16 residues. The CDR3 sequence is CASSQDWGLPNQPQHF. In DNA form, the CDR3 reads TGCGCCAGCAGCCAAGATTGGGGGCTGCCTAATCAGCCCCAGCATTTT.

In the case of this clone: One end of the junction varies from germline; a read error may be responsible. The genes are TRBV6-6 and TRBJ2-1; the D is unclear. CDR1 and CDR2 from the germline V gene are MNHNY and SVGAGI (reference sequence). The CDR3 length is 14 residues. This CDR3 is CASSYEAHYDEQFF. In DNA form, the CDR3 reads TGTGCCAGCAGTTACGAAGCCCACTACGATGAGCAGTTCTTC.

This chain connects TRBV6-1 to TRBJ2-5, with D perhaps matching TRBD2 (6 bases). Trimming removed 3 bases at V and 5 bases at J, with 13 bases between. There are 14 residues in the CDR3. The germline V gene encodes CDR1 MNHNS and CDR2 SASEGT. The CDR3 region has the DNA TGTGCCAGCAGTGATTGGGGGACTGGGGAGACCCAGTACTTC. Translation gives CASSDWGTGETQYF.

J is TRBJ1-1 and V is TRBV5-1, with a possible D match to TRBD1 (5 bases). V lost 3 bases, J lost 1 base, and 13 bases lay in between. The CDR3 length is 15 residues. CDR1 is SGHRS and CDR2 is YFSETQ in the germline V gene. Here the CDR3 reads CASSYSGLKNTEAFF. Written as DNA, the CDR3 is TGCGCCAGCAGCTACTCGGGACTCAAGAACACTGAAGCTTTCTTT. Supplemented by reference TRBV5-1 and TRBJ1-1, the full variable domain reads KAGVTQTPRYLIKTRGQQVTLSCSPISGHRSVSWYQQTPGQGLQFLFEYFSETQRNKGNFPGRFSGRQFSNSRSEMNVSTLELGDSALYLCASSYSGLKNTEAFFGQGTRLTVV.

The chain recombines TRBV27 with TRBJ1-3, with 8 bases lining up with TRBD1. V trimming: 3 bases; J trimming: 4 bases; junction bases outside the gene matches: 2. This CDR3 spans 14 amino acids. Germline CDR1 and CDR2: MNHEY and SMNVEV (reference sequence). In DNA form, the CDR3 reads TGTGCCAGCAGTTTCAGGGGGCCCGGAAACACCATATATTTT. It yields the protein CASSFRGPGNTIYF.

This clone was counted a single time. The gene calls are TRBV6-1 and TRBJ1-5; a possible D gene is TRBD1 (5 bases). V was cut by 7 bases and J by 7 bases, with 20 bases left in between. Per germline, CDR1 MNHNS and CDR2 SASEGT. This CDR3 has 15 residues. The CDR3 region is CASTQRGASSQPQHF. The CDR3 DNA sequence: TGTGCCAGCACCCAACGTGGGGCGAGTTCGCAGCCCCAGCATTTT.

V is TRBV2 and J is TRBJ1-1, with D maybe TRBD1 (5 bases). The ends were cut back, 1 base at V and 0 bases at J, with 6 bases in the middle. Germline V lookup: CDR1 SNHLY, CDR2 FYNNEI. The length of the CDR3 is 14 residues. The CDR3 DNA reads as TGTGCCAGCAGTGAAGGCAGGGTGAACACTGAAGCTTTCTTT. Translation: CASSEGRVNTEAFF.

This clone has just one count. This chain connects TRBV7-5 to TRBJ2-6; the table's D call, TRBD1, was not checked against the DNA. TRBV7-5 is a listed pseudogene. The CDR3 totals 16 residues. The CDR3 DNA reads TGTGCCAGAAGCTGGACAGGGAGGGCTGGGGCCAACGTCCTGACTTTC. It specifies CARSWTGRAGANVLTF.

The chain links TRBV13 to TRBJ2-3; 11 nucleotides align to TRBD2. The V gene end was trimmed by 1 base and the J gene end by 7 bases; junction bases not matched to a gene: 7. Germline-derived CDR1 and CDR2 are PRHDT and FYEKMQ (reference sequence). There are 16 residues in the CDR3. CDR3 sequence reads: CASSLVLAGGQNTQYF. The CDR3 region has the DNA TGTGCCAGCAGCTTAGTTCTAGCGGGGGGTCAAAATACGCAGTATTTT.

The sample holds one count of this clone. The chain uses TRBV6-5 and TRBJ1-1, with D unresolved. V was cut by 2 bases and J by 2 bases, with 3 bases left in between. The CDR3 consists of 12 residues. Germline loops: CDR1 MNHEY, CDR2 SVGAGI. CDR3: CASSYPNTEAFF. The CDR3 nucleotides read TGTGCCAGCAGTTACCCTAACACTGAAGCTTTCTTT.

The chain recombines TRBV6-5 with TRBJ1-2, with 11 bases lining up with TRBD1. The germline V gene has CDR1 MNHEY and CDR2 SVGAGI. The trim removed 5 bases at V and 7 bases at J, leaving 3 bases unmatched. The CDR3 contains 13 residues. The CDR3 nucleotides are TGTGCCAGCAGTGGACAGGGGGCAATTGGCTACACCTTC. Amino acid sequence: CASSGQGAIGYTF.

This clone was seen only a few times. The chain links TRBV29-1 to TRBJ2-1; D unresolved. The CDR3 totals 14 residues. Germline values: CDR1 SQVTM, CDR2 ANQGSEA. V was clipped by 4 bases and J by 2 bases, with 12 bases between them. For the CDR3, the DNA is TGCAGCGTTGGGTCGCCGAGTCCCTACAATGAGCAGTTCTTC. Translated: CSVGSPSPYNEQFF.

This CDR3 is CARSTLTENTEAFF. The CDR3 coding sequence is TGTGCCAGATCTACCTTGACAGAGAACACTGAAGCTTTCTTT. The rearrangement uses TRBV19 and TRBJ1-1, with TRBD1 as a possible D gene (5 bases). There are 14 residues in the CDR3. Germline assignment: CDR1 LNHDA and CDR2 SQIVND (reference sequence). V lost 9 bases and J lost 1, with 15 bases in between. Full variable domain (remainder filled in from reference TRBV19 and TRBJ1-1): DGGITQSPKYLFRKEGQNVTLSCEQNLNHDAMYWYRQDPGQGLRLIYYSQIVNDFQKGDIAEGYSVSREKKESFPLTVTSAQKNPTAFYLCARSTLTENTEAFFGQGTRLTVV.

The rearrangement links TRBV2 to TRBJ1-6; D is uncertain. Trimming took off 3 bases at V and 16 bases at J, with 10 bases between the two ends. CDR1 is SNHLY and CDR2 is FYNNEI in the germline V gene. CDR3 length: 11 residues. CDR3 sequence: CASSDQVALHF. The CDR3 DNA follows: TGTGCCAGCAGTGACCAGGTCGCACTCCACTTT.

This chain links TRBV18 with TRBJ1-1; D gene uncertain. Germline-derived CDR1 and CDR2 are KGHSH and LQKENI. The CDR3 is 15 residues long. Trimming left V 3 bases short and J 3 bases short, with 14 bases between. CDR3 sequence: CASSPGPSRDTEAFF. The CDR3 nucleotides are TGTGCCAGCTCACCCGGGCCCTCGAGGGACACTGAAGCTTTCTTT.

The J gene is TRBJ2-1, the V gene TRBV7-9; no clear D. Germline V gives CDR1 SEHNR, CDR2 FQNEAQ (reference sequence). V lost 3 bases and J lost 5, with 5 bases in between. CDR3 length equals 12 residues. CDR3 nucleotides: TGTGCCAGCAGCTTGGCAGACAATGAGCAGTTCTTC. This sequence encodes CASSLADNEQFF.